Shown below are 24 T cell receptor beta chains from a single sample sequenced in a study of T cell responses to AZD1222 COVID-19 vaccine. Assay: immunoSEQ multiplex PCR; the TCRdb copy retains only in-frame clones and omits some. The data contain approximately 120,000 clones, 80% to 90% of them singletons. Material: peripheral blood, obtained 28 days after the second AZD1222 dose. The receptors come from an adult who received the AZD1222 COVID-19 vaccine.

The chain has TRBV19 and TRBJ1-1; a possible D gene is TRBD1 (6 bases). The germline gives CDR1 LNHDA, CDR2 SQIVND (reference sequence). CDR3 length equals 15 residues. Trimming shortened V by 5 bases and J by 4 bases, and 17 bases separated the two germline ends. The CDR3 DNA is TGTGCCAGTAGTCCCAGAACAGGGATGGGCACTGAAGCTTTCTTT. This encodes CASSPRTGMGTEAFF.

The CDR3 region has the DNA TGTGCCAGCAGGGGGACAGGGACTCCGATAAATGGGGCTTTCTTT. The encoded protein is CASRGTGTPINGAFF. The chain couples TRBV2 to TRBJ1-1; TRBD1 matches at 9 bases. CDR3 length: 15 residues. Germline V gene sequence: CDR1 SNHLY, CDR2 FYNNEI. The V and J ends lost 6 bases and 11 bases, in that order; junction bases with no gene match: 16.

The V and J genes are TRBV28 and TRBJ1-1; maybe TRBD1 (6 bases). Germline V gives CDR1 MDHEN, CDR2 SYDVKM. Trimming took 3 bases from V and 7 from J, leaving 21 bases between them. CDR3 length equals 16 residues. The CDR3 nucleotides are TGTGCCAGCAGTTTGATGGGGGGGCCCCGAGTAATTGAAGCTTTCTTT. This sequence encodes CASSLMGGPRVIEAFF.

This chain links TRBV7-2 with TRBJ1-6, with 7 bases lining up with TRBD1. The germline V gene has CDR1 SGHTA and CDR2 FQGNSA. The CDR3 is made up of 14 amino acids. The V segment lost 8 bases and the J segment 10 bases; nucleotides outside the gene matches: 11. The CDR3 DNA follows: TGTGCCAGCTCGGTCAGGGGGAGTGGGTCACCCCTCCACTTT. As protein: CASSVRGSGSPLHF.

This chain links TRBV9 with TRBJ2-7, with D possibly TRBD2 on 6 matching bases. CDR1 SGDLS and CDR2 YYNGEE come from the germline V gene. CDR3 size: 14 residues. Trimming stripped 0 bases from V and 4 bases from J, with 11 bases between. The CDR3 sequence is CASSVAGDLYEQYF. The CDR3 nucleotides read TGTGCCAGCAGCGTAGCGGGGGACCTGTACGAGCAGTACTTC.

The V and J genes are TRBV12-5 and TRBJ2-5; 10 bases fit TRBD2. With V trimmed by 6 bases and J by 14 bases, 18 bases remained unmatched. Germline CDR1 reads LGHNT; CDR2 reads FRNRAP. This CDR3 comprises 15 residues. The CDR3 DNA follows: TGTGCTAGTGGCACGGTCGGCCTAGCGGGAGACCCGGCCTACTTC. It is translated as CASGTVGLAGDPAYF.

This clone was observed a single time. V is TRBV30 and J is TRBJ1-6, with D possibly matching TRBD1 (5 bases). The CDR3 extends over 17 amino acids. Trimming took 5 bases from V and 7 from J, leaving 24 bases between them. CDR1 is GTSNPN and CDR2 is SVGIG in the germline V gene (reference sequence). CDR3 sequence (DNA): TGTGCCTGGGGTGGGGGACCCCAGGTTTATAGGAATTCACCCCTCCACTTT. Protein sequence: CAWGGGPQVYRNSPLHF.

This rearrangement joins TRBV28 to TRBJ1-1; maybe TRBD1 (5 bases). This CDR3 is built from 13 residues. Trimming shortened V by 7 bases and J by 0 bases, and 9 bases separated the two germline ends. Germline V CDR1 and CDR2: MDHEN, SYDVKM. The CDR3 DNA is TGTGCCAGCAAGACAGAGATGAACACTGAAGCTTTCTTT. As protein: CASKTEMNTEAFF.

V gene TRBV6-5 combines with J gene TRBJ2-5; 8 bases agree with TRBD2. CDR1 is MNHEY, CDR2 SVGAGI, per germline. The CDR3 covers 13 residues. The V gene end was trimmed by 6 bases and the J gene end by 4 bases; junction bases not matched to a gene: 4. The CDR3 nucleotides are TGTGCCAGCAGGACACTAGCGGCAGAGACCCAGTACTTC. Protein sequence: CASRTLAAETQYF.

J is TRBJ1-2 and V is TRBV10-2; D perhaps matches TRBD1 (6 bases). Trimming pared 3 bases from V and 2 bases from J, leaving 19 bases between. CDR1 is WSHSY and CDR2 is SAAADI in the germline V gene. This CDR3 spans 17 amino acids. The CDR3 DNA reads as TGCGCCAGCAGTGATCTCCCGGGGGCGGAGGGAAACTATGGCTACACCTTC. Amino acid sequence: CASSDLPGAEGNYGYTF.

V usage is TRBV25-1 and J usage is TRBJ2-3; D is unclear. Germline lookup yields CDR1 MGHDK and CDR2 SYGVNS. Trimming took 6 bases from V and 1 from J, leaving 5 bases between them. The CDR3 sequence is 12 residues long. CDR3 DNA sequence: TGTGCCAGCAGCCGGGGCACAGATACGCAGTATTTT. This translates into CASSRGTDTQYF.

This clone has only one observation. The chain has TRBV6-2 or TRBV6-3 and TRBJ1-5, with D tentatively TRBD1 (6 bases). V was clipped by 6 bases and J by 9 bases, with 15 bases between them. Germline V gene data show CDR1 as MNHEY and CDR2 as SVGEGT. This CDR3 has 13 amino acids. This chain's CDR3 is CASSMDSLTPQHF. The CDR3 DNA follows: TGTGCCAGCAGCATGGACAGCCTGACGCCCCAGCATTTT.

V usage is TRBV28 and J usage is TRBJ2-5; D not certain. The CDR3 runs 16 residues. The V end was cut by 4 bases, the J end by 2 bases, with 17 bases between. Germline loops: CDR1 MDHEN, CDR2 SYDVKM. In DNA form, the CDR3 reads TGTGCCAGCAGTTGGCCCCCAGGCCAGCCACAAGAGACCCAGTACTTC. Protein product: CASSWPPGQPQETQYF. The full variable domain, completed using reference TRBV28 and TRBJ2-5, is DVKVTQSSRYLVKRTGEKVFLECVQDMDHENMFWYRQDPGLGLRLIYFSYDVKMKEKGDIPEGYSVSREKKERFSLILESASTNQTSMYLCASSWPPGQPQETQYFGPGTRLLVL.

The CDR3 region has the DNA TGTGCCAGCAGCTTCGAGTTCACAGATACGCAGTATTTT. Translation gives CASSFEFTDTQYF. The chain has TRBV11-2 and TRBJ2-3; D not resolved. The CDR3 has 13 amino acids. With 3 bases removed from V and 2 bases from J, the gap between germline ends came to 6 bases. Germline CDR1 is SGHAT and CDR2 is FQNNGV.

The rearrangement uses TRBV10-2 and TRBJ1-6; perhaps TRBD1 as D (5 bases). Trimming removed 7 bases at V and 2 bases at J, with 12 bases between. Per germline, CDR1 WSHSY and CDR2 SAAADI. The CDR3 totals 15 residues. CDR3 sequence: CASNPGNAYNSPLHF. The CDR3 DNA reads as TGCGCCAGCAATCCAGGGAACGCCTATAATTCACCCCTCCACTTT.

The chain combines TRBV11-2 with TRBJ1-1; 9 bases map to TRBD1. V shed 1 base, J shed 2 bases, and the junction held 5 bases outside the gene matches. This CDR3 has 16 residues. Germline V gene lookup returns CDR1 SGHAT and CDR2 FQNNGV. CDR3 in DNA: TGTGCCAGCAGCTTAGGGACAGGGGTATACAACACTGAAGCTTTCTTT. Translation: CASSLGTGVYNTEAFF.

Remarks on this clone: Its ends do not fully match the called genes, so a read error is possible. The V gene is TRBV18, the J gene TRBJ1-1, with D possibly TRBD1 on 5 matching bases. In germline, CDR1 is KGHSH, CDR2 LQKENI. The CDR3 length is 14 residues. The CDR3 here is CASSQGRQNAEAFF. The DNA for the CDR3 is TGTGCCAGCTCACAGGGAAGACAGAACGCTGAAGCTTTCTTT. The variable domain in full, completed from reference TRBV18 and TRBJ1-1, reads NAGVMQNPRHLVRRRGQEARLRCSPMKGHSHVYWYRQLPEEGLKFMVYLQKENIIDESGMPKERFSAEFPKEGPSILRIQQVVRGDSAAYFCASSQGRQNAEAFFGQGTRLTVV.

The gene calls are TRBV7-2 and TRBJ2-1; D not certain. CDR1 and CDR2 (germline): SGHTA, FQGNSA. The CDR3 has 14 amino acids. The V end lost 0 bases, the J end lost 8 bases, and 11 bases lay between the germline ends. CDR3 sequence: CASSLAVSFHEQFF. DNA of the CDR3: TGTGCCAGCAGCTTAGCTGTAAGTTTCCATGAGCAGTTCTTC. Together with reference TRBV7-2 and TRBJ2-1, the CDR3 gives the full variable domain: GAGVSQSPSNKVTEKGKDVELRCDPISGHTALYWYRQSLGQGLEFLIYFQGNSAPDKSGLPSDRFSAERTGGSVSTLTIQRTQQEDSAVYLCASSLAVSFHEQFFGPGTRLTVL.

The chain carries TRBV11-3 and TRBJ1-1, with a tentative D call TRBD1 (5 bases). The CDR3 runs to 14 residues. Germline loops: CDR1 SGHNT, CDR2 YENEEA. V lost 5 bases to trimming and J lost 2 bases, with 12 bases between them. CDR3 nucleotides: TGTGCCAGCAGCAAAGGACAATCCAACACTGAAGCTTTCTTT. Translated: CASSKGQSNTEAFF.

This clone was counted a few times. The chain joins TRBV21-1 to TRBJ1-5; the listed D gene, TRBD1, was not tested against the DNA. TRBV21-1 is assigned pseudogene status. The CDR3 is made up of 19 amino acids. CDR3 sequence reads: CASSDRTGGVGVSNQPQHF. CDR3 DNA sequence: TGTGCCAGCAGCGACCGGACAGGGGGCGTGGGGGTTAGCAATCAGCCCCAGCATTTT.

As regards this clone: The same CDR3 can be traced to other DNA sequences in this sample. The J gene is TRBJ1-1, the V gene TRBV10-3; D might be TRBD1 (5 bases). This CDR3 spans 14 amino acids. The V gene's germline CDR1 is ENHRY and CDR2 SYGVKD. The V gene lost 2 bases and the J gene lost 1 base, with 8 bases spanning the gap. CDR3 residues: CAISETGPNTEAFF. The CDR3 DNA is TGTGCCATCAGTGAGACAGGCCCGAACACTGAAGCTTTCTTT.

The rearrangement links TRBV6-1 to TRBJ1-4; 8 bases line up with TRBD1. This CDR3 is built from 14 residues. Trimming cost V 3 bases and J 7 bases; bases outside gene matches: 4. Germline CDR1 reads MNHNS; CDR2 reads SASEGT. CDR3 sequence (DNA): TGTGCCAGCAGTGACAGGGGGCGGGGTGAAAAACTGTTTTTT. It encodes CASSDRGRGEKLFF.

This clone was seen once. V and J are TRBV11-2 and TRBJ1-1; D is perhaps TRBD1 (6 bases). Trimming took off 8 bases at V and 4 bases at J, with 17 bases between the two ends. Per the germline V gene, CDR1 is SGHAT and CDR2 is FQNNGV. CDR3 length: 14 residues. The CDR3 here is CASRGGKQGTEAFF. CDR3 DNA: TGTGCCAGCCGAGGGGGGAAGCAAGGCACTGAAGCTTTCTTT.

This chain joins TRBV6-2 or TRBV6-3 and TRBJ2-2; tentative D call: TRBD2 (7 bases). Trimming removed 2 bases at V and 5 bases at J, with 15 bases between. Germline-derived CDR1 and CDR2 are MNHEY and SVGEGT. The length of the CDR3 is 16 residues. The DNA of the CDR3 is TGTGCCAGCAGTTACGGAGGGGGGGAGGTGACCGGGGAGCTGTTTTTT. It is translated as CASSYGGGEVTGELFF.